The 15 T cell receptor beta chains presented below share a single source sample, sequenced in a study of T cell responses to AZD1222 COVID-19 vaccine. Here immunoSEQ multiplex PCR was the method, and the copy in TCRdb shows in-frame clones only, minus some. The sample lists about 93,000 clones, over 75% occurring once. The sequenced sample was peripheral blood, obtained 28 days after the second AZD1222 dose. The source is an adult who received the AZD1222 COVID-19 vaccine.

The chain employs TRBV6-6 and TRBJ1-4; D gene uncertain. With 0 bases removed from V and 7 bases from J, the gap between germline ends came to 6 bases. Germline assignment: CDR1 MNHNY and CDR2 SVGAGI (reference sequence). The length of the CDR3 is 13 residues. The CDR3 region has the DNA TGTGCCAGCAGTTACTCGGGATTTGAAAAACTGTTTTTT. Its protein is CASSYSGFEKLFF.

This chain uses TRBV18 with TRBJ1-2, with 8 bases lining up with TRBD1. With 4 bases clipped from V and 2 bases from J, the junction kept 9 bases outside the gene matches. This CDR3 region has 16 residues. Germline loops: CDR1 KGHSH, CDR2 LQKENI. The CDR3 region has the DNA TGTGCCAGCTCACTCCTTGACAGGGGAAGGAACTATGGCTACACCTTC. Residues: CASSLLDRGRNYGYTF.

V usage is TRBV14 and J usage is TRBJ2-5, with D hard to call. The CDR3 length is 14 residues. Germline lookup yields CDR1 SGHDN and CDR2 FVKESK. V lost 8 bases to trimming and J lost 0 bases, with 13 bases between them. DNA of the CDR3: TGTGCCAGCCCCGGTACCGGGTACCAAGAGACCCAGTACTTC. It is translated as CASPGTGYQETQYF.

The chain carries TRBV7-3 and TRBJ2-5; D is uncertain. CDR1 SGHTA and CDR2 FQGTGA come from the germline V gene. This CDR3 is 14 amino acids long. V lost 5 bases and J 4 bases, leaving 14 bases between the germline ends. CDR3 nucleotides: TGTGCCAGCAGCGCCACGGGTTGGTCAGAGACCCAGTACTTC. Its translation is CASSATGWSETQYF. The whole variable domain, remainder taken from reference TRBV7-3 and TRBJ2-5, is GAGVSQTPSNKVTEKGKYVELRCDPISGHTALYWYRQSLGQGPEFLIYFQGTGAADDSGLPNDRFFAVRPEGSVSTLKIQRTERGDSAVYLCASSATGWSETQYFGPGTRLLVL.

The chain is built from TRBV4-2 and TRBJ1-6; D is uncertain. V lost 6 bases, J lost 0 bases, and 15 bases lay in between. The CDR3 consists of 17 residues. Looked up from germline, CDR1 is LGHNA and CDR2 is YNFKEQ. The CDR3 DNA is TGTGCCAGCAGACGAGGGCTGCCGAGCTCCTATAATTCACCCCTCCACTTT. It codes for CASRRGLPSSYNSPLHF.

This clone was detected once. The J gene is TRBJ2-3, the V gene TRBV2; 11 nucleotides align to TRBD2. J lost 4 bases, V lost 6 bases, and 9 bases had no gene match. This CDR3 spans 16 amino acids. Germline V gives CDR1 SNHLY, CDR2 FYNNEI. In nucleotides, the CDR3 is TGTGCCAGCAGCGGTCCGGGACTAGCGGTTCCAGATACGCAGTATTTT. Its translation: CASSGPGLAVPDTQYF.

V and J are TRBV5-1 and TRBJ1-6; no clear D gene. CDR3 size: 13 residues. Trimming stripped 0 bases from V and 10 bases from J, with 8 bases between. Germline CDR1 and CDR2: SGHRS and YFSETQ. In DNA form, the CDR3 reads TGCGCCAGCAGCTTGGTGGACGGGTCACCCCTCCACTTT. It translates to CASSLVDGSPLHF.

The rearrangement uses TRBV4-1 and TRBJ1-4; TRBD1 aligns across 8 bases. The V gene's germline CDR1 is MGHRA and CDR2 YSYEKL. J gave up 8 bases and V 0 bases, and 8 bases lay outside the gene matches. The CDR3 runs 16 residues. The CDR3 nucleotides read TGCGCCAGCAGCCAAGATAGTGGGACAGGCGGCGAAAAACTGTTTTTT. Its protein is CASSQDSGTGGEKLFF.

V is TRBV27 and J is TRBJ1-1; D remains ambiguous. This CDR3 spans 13 amino acids. CDR1 and CDR2 (germline): MNHEY, SMNVEV (reference sequence). The germline V and J ends were trimmed by 10 bases and 5 bases, with 17 bases remaining between them. The CDR3 DNA is TGTGCCATCACGGGATTAAAGGGAACTGAAGCTTTCTTT. The encoded protein is CAITGLKGTEAFF.

The V call is TRBV30, the J call TRBJ2-7, with D possibly called TRBD1 or TRBD2 (6 bases each). The germline CDR1 and CDR2 sequences are GTSNPN and SVGIG (reference sequence). The V gene lost 2 bases and the J gene lost 6 bases, with 14 bases spanning the gap. This CDR3 contains 13 residues. The CDR3 protein is CAWSPGVGGEQYF. The CDR3 coding sequence is TGTGCCTGGAGTCCAGGGGTGGGAGGCGAGCAGTACTTC.

V gene TRBV10-3 combines with J gene TRBJ2-7; 8 bases are a match to TRBD2. CDR1 and CDR2 (germline): ENHRY, SYGVKD. V lost 7 bases and J lost 6; bases outside the gene matches: 11. This CDR3 has 14 amino acids. CDR3 sequence (DNA): TGTGCCATCAAGCGGGGGCCTACGGGAATCGAGCAGTACTTC. This codes for CAIKRGPTGIEQYF.

The chain recombines TRBV7-9 with TRBJ1-5; TRBD1 matches at 9 bases. CDR1 and CDR2 from the germline V gene are SEHNR and FQNEAQ (reference sequence). CDR3 length equals 17 residues. V shed 2 bases, J shed 6 bases, and the junction held 11 bases outside the gene matches. CDR3 coding DNA: TGTGCCAGCAGCTTATCTGTGATCGGACAGGGGAGTCAGCCCCAGCATTTT. This encodes CASSLSVIGQGSQPQHF.

The rearrangement uses TRBV30 and TRBJ1-2; TRBD1 might be the D (6 bases). The CDR3 covers 14 residues. Trimming removed 4 bases at V and 0 bases at J, with 12 bases between. Germline CDR1 and CDR2: GTSNPN and SVGIG (reference sequence). CDR3 sequence: CAWTSGAANYGYTF. The CDR3 DNA follows: TGTGCCTGGACGTCAGGGGCAGCTAACTATGGCTACACCTTC.

This rearrangement joins TRBV4-3 to TRBJ2-1, with D possibly being TRBD1 (6 bases). The CDR3 loop spans 14 amino acids. Germline CDR1 and CDR2: LGHNA and YSLEER. V was cut by 0 bases and J by 7 bases, with 10 bases left in between. CDR3 in DNA: TGCGCCAGCAGCCAAGAACAAGGGGGTAATGAGCAGTTCTTC. Protein sequence: CASSQEQGGNEQFF.

The rearrangement uses TRBV2 and TRBJ1-1; D is undetermined. CDR3 length equals 11 residues. Germline CDR1 reads SNHLY; CDR2 reads FYNNEI. V lost 4 bases and J 8 bases, leaving 8 bases between the germline ends. The CDR3 is CASSVYGEAFF. Written as DNA, the CDR3 is TGTGCCAGCAGTGTCTACGGCGAAGCTTTCTTT.